The sample holds a few counts of the clone carrying this T cell receptor beta chain. The data originate from a study of T-cell reconstitution after alpha-beta-depleted transplantation in children. It was with unique molecular identifiers that the TCRbeta library was prepared. TCRdb analysed the PCR reads with MiXCR anew, one entry per CDR3 protein. The data contain about 540,000 distinct CDR3 sequences, around 20% of them seen just once; the ten biggest clones take up 2.5% to 3.5%. This specimen consisted of PBMCs from the stem cell graft donor, obtained from the stem cell graft. This TCR was recovered from a human donor who donated a stem cell graft to a child with acute lymphoblastic leukemia.

The CDR3 coding sequence is TGCAGTTTAGTTGGGTACAGAGCGGGAGGTATCTACAATGAGCAGTTCTTC. It specifies CSLVGYRAGGIYNEQFF. The chain couples TRBV20-1 to TRBJ2-1; 9 bases map to TRBD2. Looked up from germline, CDR1 is DFQATT and CDR2 is SNEGSKA (reference sequence). CDR3 size: 17 residues. V was pared by 8 bases and J by 3 bases, with 17 bases of the junction left unmatched.